The 27 T cell receptor beta chains reported below all come from one sample, sequenced in a study of blood T cell repertoires in COVID-19. Generated by immunoSEQ multiplex PCR, the TCRdb table keeps only in-frame clones and is missing some. The table includes some 50,000 clones, under 90% detected once. The source material was peripheral blood. These receptors were collected from a human donor in a cohort sampled during active COVID-19.

This chain links TRBV2 with TRBJ2-3; the D gene is possibly TRBD1 (6 bases). V lost 7 bases and J 2 bases, leaving 19 bases between the germline ends. The CDR3 has 16 amino acids. The germline gives CDR1 SNHLY, CDR2 FYNNEI. In DNA, the CDR3 is TGTGCCAGCACCCACTCAGGGGAAAGGGACACAGATACGCAGTATTTT. This sequence encodes CASTHSGERDTDTQYF.

The J gene is TRBJ1-6, the V gene TRBV19; the match to TRBD1 covers 9 bases. This CDR3 spans 14 amino acids. The junction had 1 base not matched to a gene; V was cut back by 4 bases and J by 6 bases. Germline CDR1 and CDR2: LNHDA and SQIVND (reference sequence). CDR3 DNA sequence: TGTGCCAGTAGTAACAGGGGGCCTAATTCACCCCTCCACTTT. Translated: CASSNRGPNSPLHF.

This clone was picked up a small number of times. The V and J genes are TRBV18 and TRBJ2-1, with 7 bases that match TRBD1. From germline, CDR1 is KGHSH and CDR2 LQKENI. The CDR3 extends over 15 amino acids. Losses at the gene ends were 4 bases for V and 2 bases for J; bases not matched to a gene: 5. The CDR3 spells CASSRGQPPYNEQFF. CDR3 in DNA: TGTGCCAGCTCACGGGGACAGCCGCCCTACAATGAGCAGTTCTTC.

This clone was counted a single time. V usage is TRBV5-1 and J usage is TRBJ1-2; D may be TRBD1 (6 bases). The CDR3 has 14 residues. Germline CDR1 SGHRS, CDR2 YFSETQ. The V end was cut by 0 bases, the J end by 8 bases, with 14 bases between. The CDR3 protein is CASSLGGGANGYTF. DNA for the CDR3: TGCGCCAGCAGCTTGGGGGGGGGCGCGAACGGCTACACCTTC.

The gene calls are TRBV6-5 and TRBJ2-7; 8 bases map to TRBD1. The CDR3 contains 13 residues. Looked up from germline, CDR1 is MNHEY and CDR2 is SVGAGI. J was trimmed by 3 bases and V by 6 bases; bases with no gene match: 4. The DNA for the CDR3 is TGTGCCAGCAGATCCGGACAGGGCTACGAGCAGTACTTC. It translates to CASRSGQGYEQYF.

J is TRBJ1-2 and V is TRBV5-1; D not resolved. Deletions cut 5 bases from V and 7 bases from J, with 15 bases between. CDR3 length: 13 residues. Germline lookup yields CDR1 SGHRS and CDR2 YFSETQ. Here the CDR3 reads CASREPANVGYTF. CDR3 bases: TGCGCCAGCAGAGAGCCCGCGAATGTTGGCTACACCTTC.

The chain combines TRBV3-1 (or the pseudogene TRBV3-2) with TRBJ1-2; tentatively, D is TRBD1 (5 bases). This CDR3 has 13 amino acids. The V end was cut by 8 bases, the J end by 4 bases, with 14 bases between. Germline CDR1 is LGHDT and CDR2 is YNNKEL (reference sequence). CDR3 loop: CASCLKGAYGYTF. CDR3 bases: TGTGCCAGCTGCCTCAAAGGGGCCTATGGCTACACCTTC.

The chain links TRBV29-1 to TRBJ1-1, with D perhaps matching TRBD1 (6 bases). CDR3 length: 12 amino acids. Germline V gives CDR1 SQVTM, CDR2 ANQGSEA. Trimming took 6 bases from V and 4 from J, leaving 12 bases between them. DNA of the CDR3: TGCAGCGTCTGGGGGGGCGGCACTGAAGCTTTCTTT. Its protein is CSVWGGGTEAFF.

The genes are TRBV7-9 and TRBJ1-2, with unresolved D. The CDR3 runs 13 residues. The V end was cut by 3 bases, the J end by 6 bases, with 11 bases between. Germline values: CDR1 SEHNR, CDR2 FQNEAQ (reference sequence). Written as DNA, the CDR3 is TGTGCCAGCAGCTTTGAAGGGAGTGATGGCTACACCTTC. Amino acid sequence: CASSFEGSDGYTF.

This clone was detected only once. The chain combines TRBV3-1 (or the pseudogene TRBV3-2) with TRBJ2-1, with 10 positions matching TRBD1. CDR3 length equals 15 residues. After removal of 6 bases from V and 4 bases from J, the junction contained 6 bases not matched to a gene. Germline V CDR1 and CDR2: LGHDT, YNNKEL (reference sequence). CDR3 residues: CASRLRGQGYNEQFF. In DNA, the CDR3 is TGTGCCAGCAGACTCCGGGGACAGGGGTACAATGAGCAGTTCTTC.

The V call is TRBV12-5, the J call TRBJ2-7; the D is unclear. CDR1 is LGHNT, CDR2 FRNRAP, per germline. V shed 6 bases and J shed 2 bases, with 5 bases lying between them. This CDR3 contains 11 residues. CDR3 region: CASGSAYEQYF. CDR3 in DNA: TGTGCTAGTGGATCCGCCTACGAGCAGTACTTC.

The genes are TRBV30 and TRBJ2-5; 13 nucleotides align to TRBD2. Trimming took 2 bases from V and 3 from J; bases not matched to a gene: 3. The CDR3 length is 15 residues. Germline V gene lookup returns CDR1 GTSNPN and CDR2 SVGIG (reference sequence). The CDR3 nucleotides are TGTGCCTGGAGTCCCGGGACTAGCGGGGAAGAGACCCAGTACTTC. As protein: CAWSPGTSGEETQYF.

The gene calls are TRBV14 and TRBJ2-5; D gene ambiguous. V lost 0 bases and J lost 2, with 7 bases in between. Germline V gene lookup returns CDR1 SGHDN and CDR2 FVKESK. The CDR3 spans 14 residues. This chain's CDR3 is CASSQDTVQETQYF. The CDR3 coding sequence is TGTGCCAGCAGCCAAGATACGGTTCAAGAGACCCAGTACTTC.

The chain is built from TRBV19 and TRBJ2-3; D is possibly TRBD2 (6 bases). Trimming took off 3 bases at V and 7 bases at J, with 17 bases between the two ends. The germline CDR1 and CDR2 sequences are LNHDA and SQIVND (reference sequence). This CDR3 contains 15 residues. CDR3 in amino acids: CASSIGGARQNTQYF. DNA for the CDR3: TGTGCCAGTAGTATCGGCGGGGCGAGGCAGAATACGCAGTATTTT.

The V gene is TRBV7-8, the J gene TRBJ1-1; possible D gene TRBD1, 5 bases. Germline-derived CDR1 and CDR2 are SGHVS and FQNEAQ. The V and J ends lost 5 bases and 0 bases respectively, with 16 bases between them. The CDR3 loop spans 16 amino acids. CDR3: CASSLGPRIMNTEAFF. The CDR3 bases are TGTGCCAGCAGCCTGGGGCCCCGGATTATGAACACTGAAGCTTTCTTT.

The chain is built from TRBV19 and TRBJ1-4, with D hard to call. Germline CDR1 and CDR2: LNHDA and SQIVND (reference sequence). The CDR3 spans 14 residues. Trimming took 5 bases from V and 8 from J, leaving 15 bases between them. This CDR3 reads CASSQKGEREKLFF. The CDR3, as DNA: TGTGCCAGTAGTCAAAAGGGAGAGCGAGAAAAACTGTTTTTT.

The rearrangement links TRBV29-1 to TRBJ2-7, with 11 bases fitting TRBD1. The trim removed 6 bases at V and 4 bases at J, leaving 17 bases unmatched. The CDR3 is made up of 17 amino acids. Looked up from germline, CDR1 is SQVTM and CDR2 is ANQGSEA. The CDR3 is CSVGRGTGGKGLYEQYF. In DNA, the CDR3 is TGCAGCGTCGGACGCGGGACAGGGGGGAAAGGACTTTACGAGCAGTACTTC.

The chain employs TRBV4-1 and TRBJ2-7; 8 nucleotides agree with TRBD1. The ends lost 5 bases at V and 5 bases at J; junction bases unmatched: 8. Germline CDR1 reads MGHRA; CDR2 reads YSYEKL. CDR3 length: 14 residues. CDR3: CASSTLDRDHEQYF. DNA for the CDR3: TGCGCCAGCAGCACCTTGGACAGGGACCACGAGCAGTACTTC.

The V gene is TRBV21-1, the J gene TRBJ1-3; TRBD1, the table's D call, lacks a check against the DNA. TRBV21-1 is flagged as a pseudogene. The CDR3 is made up of 16 amino acids. The CDR3 DNA is TGTGCCAGCAGCAAAGACAGGGGATGTCCTGGAAACACCATATATTTT. As protein: CASSKDRGCPGNTIYF.

The chain uses TRBV18 and TRBJ1-2; D is unclear. V was trimmed by 4 bases and J by 4 bases, leaving 10 bases between them. This CDR3 comprises 13 residues. CDR1 and CDR2 from the germline V gene are KGHSH and LQKENI. Written as DNA, the CDR3 is TGTGCCAGCTCACTGTCAGATGGCTATGGCTACACCTTC. This codes for CASSLSDGYGYTF.

The genes are TRBV5-1 and TRBJ2-5; D might be TRBD1 (6 bases). This CDR3 region has 14 residues. V lost 2 bases, J lost 3 bases, and 11 bases lay in between. The germline V gene encodes CDR1 SGHRS and CDR2 YFSETQ. Written as DNA, the CDR3 is TGCGCCAGCAGCTTTACAGGGCCGGAAGAGACCCAGTACTTC. It is translated as CASSFTGPEETQYF. Supplemented by reference TRBV5-1 and TRBJ2-5, the full variable domain reads KAGVTQTPRYLIKTRGQQVTLSCSPISGHRSVSWYQQTPGQGLQFLFEYFSETQRNKGNFPGRFSGRQFSNSRSEMNVSTLELGDSALYLCASSFTGPEETQYFGPGTRLLVL.

The chain employs TRBV11-2 and TRBJ2-1, with D possibly matching TRBD1 (6 bases). CDR3 length equals 14 residues. The V end lost 5 bases, the J end lost 12 bases, and 20 bases lay between the germline ends. Germline CDR1 reads SGHAT; CDR2 reads FQNNGV. As DNA, the CDR3 is TGTGCCAGCAGCCCCGGGCAGGGGTACGTTTGGCAGTTCTTC. Translation gives CASSPGQGYVWQFF.

The genes are TRBV6-1 and TRBJ2-1, with D unresolved. The V and J ends lost 4 bases and 2 bases respectively, with 15 bases between them. The CDR3 consists of 16 residues. From germline, CDR1 is MNHNS and CDR2 SASEGT. DNA of the CDR3: TGTGCCAGCAGTGCGTCGCGGTACCCCCCCTACAATGAGCAGTTCTTC. It translates to CASSASRYPPYNEQFF.

The chain couples TRBV19 to TRBJ1-1, with 7 bases aligning to TRBD1. Germline V gene data show CDR1 as LNHDA and CDR2 as SQIVND (reference sequence). This CDR3 spans 15 amino acids. V lost 4 bases, J lost 0 bases, and 5 bases stayed unmatched. The CDR3, as DNA: TGTGCCAGTAGTAATCCCGGACAGGTGAACACTGAAGCTTTCTTT. It codes for CASSNPGQVNTEAFF. The variable domain in full, completed from reference TRBV19 and TRBJ1-1, reads DGGITQSPKYLFRKEGQNVTLSCEQNLNHDAMYWYRQDPGQGLRLIYYSQIVNDFQKGDIAEGYSVSREKKESFPLTVTSAQKNPTAFYLCASSNPGQVNTEAFFGQGTRLTVV.

Remarks on this clone: An end of the junction differs from the germline gene, which may be a read error. The CDR3 spells CASSLKLQGMGYGQYF. The CDR3 DNA sequence: TGTGCCAGCAGCTTAAAGCTTCAGGGCATGGGGTACGGGCAGTACTTC. V is TRBV11-2 and J is TRBJ2-7; TRBD1 is a possible D gene (5 bases). CDR1 is SGHAT and CDR2 is FQNNGV in the germline V gene. This CDR3 comprises 16 residues. The full variable domain, in which reference TRBV11-2 and TRBJ2-7 provide the parts outside the CDR3, is EAGVAQSPRYKIIEKRQSVAFWCNPISGHATLYWYQQILGQGPKLLIQFQNNGVVDDSQLPKDRFSAERLKGVDSTLKIQPAKLEDSAVYLCASSLKLQGMGYGQYFGPGTRLTVT.

V and J are TRBV7-2 and TRBJ2-3; TRBD2 matches at 9 bases. CDR3 length equals 15 residues. Germline values: CDR1 SGHTA, CDR2 FQGNSA. V gave up 5 bases and J gave up 3 bases; unmatched junction bases: 6. The CDR3 coding sequence is TGTGCCAGCAGCCAGTTTACTAGCGGGACAGATACGCAGTATTTT. It yields the protein CASSQFTSGTDTQYF.

This clone came up a few times. The chain recombines TRBV30 with TRBJ1-6; 7 bases are a match to TRBD1. Germline CDR1 and CDR2: GTSNPN and SVGIG (reference sequence). The CDR3 consists of 15 residues. J gave up 10 bases and V 1 base, and 10 bases lay outside the gene matches. The CDR3 is CAWSAPGTALSPLHF. DNA of the CDR3: TGTGCCTGGAGTGCCCCTGGGACAGCTTTGTCACCCCTCCACTTT.